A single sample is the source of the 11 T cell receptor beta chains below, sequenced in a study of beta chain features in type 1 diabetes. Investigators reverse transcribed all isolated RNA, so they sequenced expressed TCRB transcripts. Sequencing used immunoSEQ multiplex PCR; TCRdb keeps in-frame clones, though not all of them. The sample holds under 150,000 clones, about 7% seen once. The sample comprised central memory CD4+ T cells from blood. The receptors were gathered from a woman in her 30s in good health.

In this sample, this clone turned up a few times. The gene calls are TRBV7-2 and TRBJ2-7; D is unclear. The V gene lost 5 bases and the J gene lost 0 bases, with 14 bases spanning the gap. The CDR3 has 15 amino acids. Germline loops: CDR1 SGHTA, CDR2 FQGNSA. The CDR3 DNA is TGTGCCAGCAGCGAACCGCCACCGAGCTCCTACGAGCAGTACTTC. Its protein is CASSEPPPSSYEQYF.

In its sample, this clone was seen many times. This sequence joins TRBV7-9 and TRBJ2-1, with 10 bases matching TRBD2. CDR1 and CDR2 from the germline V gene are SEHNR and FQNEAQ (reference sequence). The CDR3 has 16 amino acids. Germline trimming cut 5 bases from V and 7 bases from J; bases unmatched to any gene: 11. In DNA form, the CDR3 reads TGTGCCAGCAGCCCCCCCAGAGCGGGAGGGGGGAATGAGCAGTTCTTC. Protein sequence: CASSPPRAGGGNEQFF.

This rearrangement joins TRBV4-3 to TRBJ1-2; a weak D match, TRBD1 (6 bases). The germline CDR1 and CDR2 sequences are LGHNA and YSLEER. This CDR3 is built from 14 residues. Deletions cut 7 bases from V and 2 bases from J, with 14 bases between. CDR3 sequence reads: CASTNRVDNYGYTF. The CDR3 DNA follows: TGCGCCAGCACCAACAGGGTGGACAACTATGGCTACACCTTC.

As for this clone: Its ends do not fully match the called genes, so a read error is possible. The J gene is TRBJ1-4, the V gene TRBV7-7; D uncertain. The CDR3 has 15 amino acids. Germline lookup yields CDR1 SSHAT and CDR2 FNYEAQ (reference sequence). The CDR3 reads CASSLVGFGNEKLFF. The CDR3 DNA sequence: TGTGCTAGCAGCTTAGTTGGTTTCGGTAATGAAAAACTGTTTTTT.

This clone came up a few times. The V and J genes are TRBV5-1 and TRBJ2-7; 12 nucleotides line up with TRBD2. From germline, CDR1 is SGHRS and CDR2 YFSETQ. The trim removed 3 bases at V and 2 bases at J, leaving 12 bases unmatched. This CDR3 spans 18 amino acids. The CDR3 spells CASSSLVGLAGPTYEQYF. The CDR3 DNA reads TGCGCCAGCAGCTCGTTGGTAGGACTAGCGGGACCGACCTACGAGCAGTACTTC. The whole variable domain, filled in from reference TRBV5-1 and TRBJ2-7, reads KAGVTQTPRYLIKTRGQQVTLSCSPISGHRSVSWYQQTPGQGLQFLFEYFSETQRNKGNFPGRFSGRQFSNSRSEMNVSTLELGDSALYLCASSSLVGLAGPTYEQYFGPGTRLTVT.

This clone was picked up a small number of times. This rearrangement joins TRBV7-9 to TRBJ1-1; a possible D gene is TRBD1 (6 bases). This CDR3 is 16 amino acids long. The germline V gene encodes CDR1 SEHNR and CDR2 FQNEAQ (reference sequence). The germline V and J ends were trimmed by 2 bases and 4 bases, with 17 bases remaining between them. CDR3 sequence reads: CASSLREGGLGTEAFF. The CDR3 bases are TGTGCCAGCAGCTTAAGGGAGGGGGGCCTGGGCACTGAAGCTTTCTTT.

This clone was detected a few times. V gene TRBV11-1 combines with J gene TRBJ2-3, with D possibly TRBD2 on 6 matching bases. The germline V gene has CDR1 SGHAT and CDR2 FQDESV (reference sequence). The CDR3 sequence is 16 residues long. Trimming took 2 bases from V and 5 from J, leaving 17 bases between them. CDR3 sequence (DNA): TGTGCCAGCAGCTTAAATGAACGGGAGTGGGGAGATACGCAGTATTTT. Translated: CASSLNEREWGDTQYF. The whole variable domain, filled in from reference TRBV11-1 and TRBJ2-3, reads EAEVAQSPRYKITEKSQAVAFWCDPISGHATLYWYRQILGQGPELLVQFQDESVVDDSQLPKDRFSAERLKGVDSTLKIQPAELGDSAMYLCASSLNEREWGDTQYFGPGTRLTVL.

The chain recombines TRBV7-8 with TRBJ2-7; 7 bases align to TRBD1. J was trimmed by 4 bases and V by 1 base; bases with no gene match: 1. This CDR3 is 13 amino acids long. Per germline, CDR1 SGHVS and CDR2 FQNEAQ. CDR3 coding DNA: TGTGCCAGCAGCTTAGACAGGGGATACGAGCAGTACTTC. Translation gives CASSLDRGYEQYF.

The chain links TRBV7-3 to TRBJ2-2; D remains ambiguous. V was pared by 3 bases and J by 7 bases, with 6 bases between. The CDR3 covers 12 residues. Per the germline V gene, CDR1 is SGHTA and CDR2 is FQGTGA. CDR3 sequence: CASSFGGGELFF. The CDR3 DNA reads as TGTGCCAGCAGCTTCGGTGGCGGGGAGCTGTTTTTT.

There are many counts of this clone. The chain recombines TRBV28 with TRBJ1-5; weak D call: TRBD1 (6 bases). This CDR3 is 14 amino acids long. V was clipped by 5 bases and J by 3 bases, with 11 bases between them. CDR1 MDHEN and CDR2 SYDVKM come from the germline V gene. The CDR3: CASSTGGANQPQHF. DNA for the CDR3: TGTGCCAGCAGTACGGGGGGGGCCAATCAGCCCCAGCATTTT.

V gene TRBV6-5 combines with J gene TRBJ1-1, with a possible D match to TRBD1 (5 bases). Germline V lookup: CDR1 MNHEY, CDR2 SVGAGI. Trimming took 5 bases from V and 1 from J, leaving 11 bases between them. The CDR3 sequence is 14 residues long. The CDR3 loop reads CASSARTGNTEAFF. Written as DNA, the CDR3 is TGTGCCAGCAGTGCCCGTACAGGGAACACTGAAGCTTTCTTT.